A selection of T cell receptor beta chains follows, all from one sample in a study of T cells in Graves' hyperthyroidism and ophthalmopathy. TCRdb called the multiplex PCR reads again in MiXCR, with one record for every CDR3 protein. The sample has nearly 600,000 distinct CDR3 sequences; approximately 15% are singletons. Sequenced: blood. Receptor source: a young woman with Graves' hyperthyroidism that later progressed to Graves' ophthalmopathy. The CDR3 runs from the conserved cysteine through the conserved F or W. A D gene is named only where the DNA matches it firmly. Not every row has a clone size; where given, it reads once, few, many or a size class.

j_call	d_call	v_call	clone_size	cdr3_nt	cdr3_aa
TRBJ1-5	TRBD1	TRBV20-1	.	TGCAGTGCTAGGCCAAGACAGGGGGCAAGCAATCAGCCCCAGCATTTT	CSARPRQGASNQPQHF
TRBJ2-7	.	TRBV5-1	.	TGCGCCAGCAGCTTGGACGCCTACGAGCAGTACTTC	CASSLDAYEQYF
TRBJ2-1	.	TRBV9	many	TGTGCCAGCAGCGTAGGCGGAGGGGGCTCCTACAATGAGCAGTTCTTC	CASSVGGGGSYNEQFF
TRBJ2-2	.	TRBV19	many	TGTGCCAGTAGTATCGACAGAAGGGACACCGGGGAGCTGTTTTTT	CASSIDRRDTGELFF
TRBJ2-1	.	TRBV29-1	.	TGCAGCGTCCTTGGGTACAATGAGCAGTTCTTC	CSVLGYNEQFF
TRBJ2-1	.	TRBV7-3	.	TGTACCAGCAGCAGCGGGCTAGCTCAACAGTATGAGCAGTTCTTC	CTSSSGLAQQYEQFF
TRBJ2-1	TRBD1	TRBV10-2	many	TGCGCCAGCAGTGAGGCGGACAGGGTCGGAGGTGAGCAGTTCTTC	CASSEADRVGGEQFF
TRBJ1-1	TRBD1	TRBV10-3	many	TGTGCCATCAGCGATGGGACAGGGGGCACTGAAGCTTTCTTT	CAISDGTGGTEAFF
TRBJ2-1	TRBD2	TRBV5-1	few	TGCGCCAGCGCTAGCGGGAGTTACTATGAGCAGTTCTTC	CASASGSYYEQFF
TRBJ1-1	.	TRBV28	many	TGTGCCAGCAGTTTATGCCCTCTTCCTCTAACAGCTTCCACTGAAGCTTTCTTT	CASSLCPLPLTASTEAFF
TRBJ1-5	.	TRBV4-1	.	TGCGCCAGCAGCCAACCGAGGGGGACAAGGAGCAATCAGCCCCAGCATTTT	CASSQPRGTRSNQPQHF
TRBJ2-1	TRBD1	TRBV7-8	few	TGTGCCAGCAGACGGATCCCGGGACAGGGGGTCAATGAGCAGTTCTTC	CASRRIPGQGVNEQFF
TRBJ2-7	TRBD2	TRBV19	few	TGTGCCAGTAGGCCCGGGACTAGCCAATTCTACGAGCAGTACTTC	CASRPGTSQFYEQYF
TRBJ1-1	TRBD1	TRBV12-3/TRBV12-4	many	TGTGCCAGCAGGGGACCCGGGACAGTGAACACTGAAGCTTTCTTT	CASRGPGTVNTEAFF
TRBJ1-2	.	TRBV6-1	many	TGTGCCAGCAGTTCCCCGGAACAGGGCCCTTATGGCTACACCTTC	CASSSPEQGPYGYTF
TRBJ1-6	.	TRBV3-1	many	TGTGCCAGCAGCCACGGGGGTCAGCGGGGTTCACCCCTCCACTTT	CASSHGGQRGSPLHF
TRBJ1-2	.	TRBV5-1	many	TGCGCCAGCAGCTTGGGTGGGCAGGCCGCAAGCAGCTACACCTTC	CASSLGGQAASSYTF
TRBJ2-1	TRBD1	TRBV7-2	many	TGTGCCAGCAGCGTCGACAGGGGAGAGCAGTTCTTC	CASSVDRGEQFF
TRBJ2-7	.	TRBV9	.	TGTGCCAGCAGCGGGATAGGGAGGGAGCAGTACTTC	CASSGIGREQYF
TRBJ1-3	.	TRBV30	many	TGTGCCTGGAGTCCGGGGGGGGGCTCTGGAAACACCATATATTTT	CAWSPGGGSGNTIYF
TRBJ1-2	.	TRBV5-1	many	TGCGCCAGCAGCGGTCGGCGGACGGGGGCGTATGAGGGCTATGGCTACACCTTC	CASSGRRTGAYEGYGYTF
TRBJ2-3	.	TRBV14	many	TGTGCCAGCAGCCACGGAGATACGCAGTATTTT	CASSHGDTQYF
TRBJ2-3	.	TRBV27	few	TGTGCCAGCAGTTTCCAATCCACAGATACGCAGTATTTT	CASSFQSTDTQYF
TRBJ2-7	.	TRBV11-3	many	TGTGCCAGCAGCTACTACAGGGCGAGTCCCTACGAGCAGTACTTC	CASSYYRASPYEQYF
TRBJ2-1	.	TRBV27	many	TGTGCCAGCAGGGGACTCCTTAGCTCCTACAATGAGCAGTTCTTC	CASRGLLSSYNEQFF
TRBJ1-6	.	TRBV20-1	many	TGCAGTGCTAGTGCCGGAACAGCGAATTCACCCCTCCACTTT	CSASAGTANSPLHF
TRBJ2-1	.	TRBV24-1	many	TGTGCCACCAGTGGTAACAGGTATGAGCAGTTCTTC	CATSGNRYEQFF
TRBJ2-7	.	TRBV5-1	many	TGCGCCAGCAGCTTGGGTCCCCGGGAGCGGGACGAGCAGTACTTC	CASSLGPRERDEQYF
TRBJ2-1	TRBD1	TRBV12-3/TRBV12-4	once	TGTGCCAGCAGTCCACGGACAGGGGAAGGTGAGCAGTTCTTC	CASSPRTGEGEQFF